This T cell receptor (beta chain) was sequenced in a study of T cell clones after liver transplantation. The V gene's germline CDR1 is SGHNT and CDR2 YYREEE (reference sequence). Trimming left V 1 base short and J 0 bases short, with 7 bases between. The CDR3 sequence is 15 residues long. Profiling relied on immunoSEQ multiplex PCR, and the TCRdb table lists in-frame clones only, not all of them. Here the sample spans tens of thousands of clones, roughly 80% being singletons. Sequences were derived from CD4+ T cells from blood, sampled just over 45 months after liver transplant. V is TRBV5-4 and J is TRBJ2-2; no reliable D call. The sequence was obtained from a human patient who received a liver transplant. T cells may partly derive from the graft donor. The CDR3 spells CASSLQATNTGELFF. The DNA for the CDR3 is TGTGCCAGCAGCTTGCAAGCGACGAACACCGGGGAGCTGTTTTTT.